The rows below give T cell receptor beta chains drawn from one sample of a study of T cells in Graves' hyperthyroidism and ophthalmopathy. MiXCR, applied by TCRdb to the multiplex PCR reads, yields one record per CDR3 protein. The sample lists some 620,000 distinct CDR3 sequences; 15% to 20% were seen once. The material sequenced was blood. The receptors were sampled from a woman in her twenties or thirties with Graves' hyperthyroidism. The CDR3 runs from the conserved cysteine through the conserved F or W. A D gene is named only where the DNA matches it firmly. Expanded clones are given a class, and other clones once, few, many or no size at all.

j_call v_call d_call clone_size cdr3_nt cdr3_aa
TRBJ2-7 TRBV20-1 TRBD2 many TGCAGTGCTAGGGAAGCGGGAGCGCTATACGAGCAGTACTTC CSAREAGALYEQYF
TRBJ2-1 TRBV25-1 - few TGTGCCAGCAGTGAATCTGGGGGTCGGCAGGGGATCAATGAGCAGTTCTTC CASSESGGRQGINEQFF
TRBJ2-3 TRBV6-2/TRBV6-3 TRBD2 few TGTGCCGGCACCCCGACTAGCGGGAGGTTTACGCAGTATTTT CAGTPTSGRFTQYF
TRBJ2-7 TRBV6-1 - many TGTGCCAGCAGGTCGAGGAATTCCTACGAGCAGTACTTC CASRSRNSYEQYF
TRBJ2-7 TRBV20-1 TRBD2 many TGCAGTGCTAGAGATTTCGCGACTAGCGGGAGACGCGGCGAGCAGTACTTC CSARDFATSGRRGEQYF
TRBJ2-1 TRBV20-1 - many TGCAGTGCTAGAGCTTCTAGCTACAATGAGCAGTTCTTC CSARASSYNEQFF
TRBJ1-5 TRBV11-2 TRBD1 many TGTGCCAGCAGCAGGGACAGGAATCAGCCCCAGCATTTT CASSRDRNQPQHF
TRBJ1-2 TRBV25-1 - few TGTGCCAGCATAGGAGGGCCACCCTATGGCTACACCTTC CASIGGPPYGYTF
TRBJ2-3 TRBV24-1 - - TGTGCCACCAGTCAAGGGGCAGATACGCAGTATTTT CATSQGADTQYF
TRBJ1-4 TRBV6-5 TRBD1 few TGTGCCAGCAGGAACCCTCGGGACAGCCCTGAAAAACTGTTTTTT CASRNPRDSPEKLFF
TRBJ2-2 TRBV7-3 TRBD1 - TGTGCCAGCAGCTTAACAGGGGGCACCACCGGGGAGCTGTTTTTT CASSLTGGTTGELFF
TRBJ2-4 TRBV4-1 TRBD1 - TGCGCCAGCACCACAGACAGGGGTCCCATAAACATTCAGTACTTC CASTTDRGPINIQYF
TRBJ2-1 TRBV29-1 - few TGCAGCGTTGAAGGACTCAGGTACTACAATGAGCAGTTCTTC CSVEGLRYYNEQFF
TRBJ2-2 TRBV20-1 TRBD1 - TGCAGTGCGCCCAGACAGGGGTCGAGCACCGGGGAGCTGTTTTTT CSAPRQGSSTGELFF
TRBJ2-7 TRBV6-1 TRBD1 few TGTGCCAGCAGCGAAACCGGGACAGGGCAGTACGAGCAGTACTTC CASSETGTGQYEQYF
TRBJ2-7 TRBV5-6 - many TGTGCCAGCAGACCTTACGGGCAGCGCACCTACGAGCAGTACTTC CASRPYGQRTYEQYF
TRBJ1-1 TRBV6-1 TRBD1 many TGTGCCAGCAATTCGCGACAGGGGGCGAACACTGAAGCTTTCTTT CASNSRQGANTEAFF